This T cell receptor beta chain derives from a study of T-cell reconstitution after alpha-beta-depleted transplantation in children. This clonotype was recorded a few times. Germline V gene lookup returns CDR1 KGHSH and CDR2 LQKENI. J was trimmed by 0 bases and V by 2 bases; bases with no gene match: 4. CDR3 length equals 16 residues. Preparing the TCRbeta library involved the use of unique molecular identifiers. MiXCR, run by TCRdb on the PCR reads, gives a single entry per CDR3 protein. The sample includes roughly 500,000 distinct CDR3 sequences, 30% to 35% seen only once; the top ten take approximately 2.3%.

Specimen: PBMCs from the stem cell graft donor, collected from the stem cell graft. The V gene is TRBV18, the J gene TRBJ1-3; TRBD1 matches at 7 bases. This sequence was found in a human donor who donated a stem cell graft to a child with aplastic anemia. The DNA for the CDR3 is TGTGCCAGCTCACCAAGACAGGGCTTCTCTGGAAACACCATATATTTT. This translates into CASSPRQGFSGNTIYF. The whole variable domain, remainder taken from reference TRBV18 and TRBJ1-3, is NAGVMQNPRHLVRRRGQEARLRCSPMKGHSHVYWYRQLPEEGLKFMVYLQKENIIDESGMPKERFSAEFPKEGPSILRIQQVVRGDSAAYFCASSPRQGFSGNTIYFGEGSWLTVV.